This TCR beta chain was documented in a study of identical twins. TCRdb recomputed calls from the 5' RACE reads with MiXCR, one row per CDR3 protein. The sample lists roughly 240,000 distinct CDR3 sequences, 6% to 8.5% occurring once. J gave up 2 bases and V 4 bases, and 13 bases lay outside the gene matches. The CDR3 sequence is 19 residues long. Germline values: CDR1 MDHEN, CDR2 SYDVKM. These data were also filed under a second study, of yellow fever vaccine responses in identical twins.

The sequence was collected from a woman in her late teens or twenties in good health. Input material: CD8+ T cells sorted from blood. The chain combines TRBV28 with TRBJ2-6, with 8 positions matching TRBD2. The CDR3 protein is CASSSPTWVAGTGANVLTF. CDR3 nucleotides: TGTGCCAGCAGTTCCCCCACATGGGTAGCGGGGACTGGGGCCAACGTCCTGACTTTC. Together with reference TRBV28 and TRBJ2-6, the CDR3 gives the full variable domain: DVKVTQSSRYLVKRTGEKVFLECVQDMDHENMFWYRQDPGLGLRLIYFSYDVKMKEKGDIPEGYSVSREKKERFSLILESASTNQTSMYLCASSSPTWVAGTGANVLTFGAGSRLTVL.